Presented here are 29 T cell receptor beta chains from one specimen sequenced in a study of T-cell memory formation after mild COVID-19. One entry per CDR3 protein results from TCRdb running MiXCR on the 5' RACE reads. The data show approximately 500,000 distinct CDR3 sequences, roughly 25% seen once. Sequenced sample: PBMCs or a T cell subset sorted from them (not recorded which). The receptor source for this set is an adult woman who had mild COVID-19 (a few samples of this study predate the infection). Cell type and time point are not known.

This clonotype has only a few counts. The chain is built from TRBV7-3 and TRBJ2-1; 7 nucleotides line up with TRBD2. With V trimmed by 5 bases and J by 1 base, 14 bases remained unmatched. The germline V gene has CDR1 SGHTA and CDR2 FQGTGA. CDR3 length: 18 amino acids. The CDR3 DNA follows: TGTGCCAGCAGCCCCTCCCCGGCGGCGGGAGTTTCCTACAATGAGCAGTTCTTC. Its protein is CASSPSPAAGVSYNEQFF.

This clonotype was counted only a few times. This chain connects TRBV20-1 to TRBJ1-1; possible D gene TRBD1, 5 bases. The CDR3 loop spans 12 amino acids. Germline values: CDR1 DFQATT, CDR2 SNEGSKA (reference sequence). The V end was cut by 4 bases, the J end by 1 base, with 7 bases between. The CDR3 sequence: CSATGQNTEAFF. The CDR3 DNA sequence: TGCAGTGCTACCGGACAGAACACTGAAGCTTTCTTT.

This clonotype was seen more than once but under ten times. CDR3 loop: CASSLQRGAFF. The CDR3, as DNA: TGTGCCAGCAGTCTACAGAGGGGAGCTTTCTTT. This chain joins TRBV12-3 or TRBV12-4 and TRBJ1-1; TRBD1 might be the D (5 bases). This CDR3 region has 11 residues. Trimming shortened V by 5 bases and J by 10 bases, and 11 bases separated the two germline ends.

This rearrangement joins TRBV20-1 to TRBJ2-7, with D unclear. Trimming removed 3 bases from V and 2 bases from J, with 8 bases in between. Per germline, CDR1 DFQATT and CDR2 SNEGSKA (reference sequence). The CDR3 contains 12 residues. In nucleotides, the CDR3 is TGCAGTGCTAGCGGCATTACCTACGAGCAGTACTTC. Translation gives CSASGITYEQYF.

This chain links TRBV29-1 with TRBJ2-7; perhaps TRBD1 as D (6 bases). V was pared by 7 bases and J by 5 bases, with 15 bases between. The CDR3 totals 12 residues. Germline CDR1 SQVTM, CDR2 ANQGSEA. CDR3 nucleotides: TGCAGCGGGGCGATCGGGGACAACGAGCAGTACTTC. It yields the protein CSGAIGDNEQYF.

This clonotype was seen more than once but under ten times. The CDR3 DNA reads as TGTGCCAGCAGCTTATTAGCAAACGAGCAGTACTTC. Amino acid sequence: CASSLLANEQYF. The chain joins TRBV7-6 to TRBJ2-7; D unclear. Trimming pared 2 bases from V and 5 bases from J, leaving 7 bases between. Per the germline V gene, CDR1 is SGHVS and CDR2 is FNYEAQ. The CDR3 contains 12 residues.

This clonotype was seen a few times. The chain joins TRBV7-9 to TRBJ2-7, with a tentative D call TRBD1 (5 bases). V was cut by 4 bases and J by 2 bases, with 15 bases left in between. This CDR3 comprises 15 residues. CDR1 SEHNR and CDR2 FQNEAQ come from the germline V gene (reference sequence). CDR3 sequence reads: CASSSKTGRAYEQYF. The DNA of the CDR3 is TGTGCCAGCAGCTCGAAAACGGGCAGGGCCTACGAGCAGTACTTC.

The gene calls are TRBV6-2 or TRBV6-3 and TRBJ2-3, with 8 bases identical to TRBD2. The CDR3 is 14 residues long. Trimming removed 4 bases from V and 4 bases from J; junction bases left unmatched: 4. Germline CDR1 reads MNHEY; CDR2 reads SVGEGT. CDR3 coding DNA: TGTGCCAGCAGTTCCCGGCGGGGGGCAGATACGCAGTATTTT. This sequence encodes CASSSRRGADTQYF.

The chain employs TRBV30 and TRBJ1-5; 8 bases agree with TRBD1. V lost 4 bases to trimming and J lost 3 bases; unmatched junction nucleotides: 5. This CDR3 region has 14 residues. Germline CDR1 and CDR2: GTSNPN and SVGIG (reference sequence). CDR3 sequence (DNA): TGTGCCTGGAAAACAGGGGGGTACAATCAGCCCCAGCATTTT. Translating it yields CAWKTGGYNQPQHF.

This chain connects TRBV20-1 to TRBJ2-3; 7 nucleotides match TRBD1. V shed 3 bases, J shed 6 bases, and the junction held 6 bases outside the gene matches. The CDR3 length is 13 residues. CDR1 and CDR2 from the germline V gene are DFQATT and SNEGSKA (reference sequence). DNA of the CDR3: TGCAGTGCTAGTCCCTACAGGGGCGATACGCAGTATTTT. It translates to CSASPYRGDTQYF.

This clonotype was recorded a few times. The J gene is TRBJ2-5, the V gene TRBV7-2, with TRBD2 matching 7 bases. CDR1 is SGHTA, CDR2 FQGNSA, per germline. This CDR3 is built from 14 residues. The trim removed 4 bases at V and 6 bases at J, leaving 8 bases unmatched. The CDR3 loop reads CASSSLAVGQTQYF. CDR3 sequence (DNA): TGTGCCAGCAGCTCCCTAGCGGTTGGGCAGACCCAGTACTTC. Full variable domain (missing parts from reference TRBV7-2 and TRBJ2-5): GAGVSQSPSNKVTEKGKDVELRCDPISGHTALYWYRQSLGQGLEFLIYFQGNSAPDKSGLPSDRFSAERTGGSVSTLTIQRTQQEDSAVYLCASSSLAVGQTQYFGPGTRLLVL.

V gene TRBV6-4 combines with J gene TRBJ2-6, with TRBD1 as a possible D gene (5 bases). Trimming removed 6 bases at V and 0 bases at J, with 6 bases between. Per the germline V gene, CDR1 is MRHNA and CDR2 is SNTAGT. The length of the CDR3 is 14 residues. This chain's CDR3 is CASRGHSGANVLTF. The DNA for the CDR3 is TGTGCCAGCAGAGGACACTCTGGGGCCAACGTCCTGACTTTC.

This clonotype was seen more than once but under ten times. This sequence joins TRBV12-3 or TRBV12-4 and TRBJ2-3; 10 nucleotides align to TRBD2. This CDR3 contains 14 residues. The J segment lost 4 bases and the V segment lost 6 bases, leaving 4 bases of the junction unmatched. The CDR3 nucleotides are TGTGCCAGCAGGAGCGGGGGGGCCCCAGATACGCAGTATTTT. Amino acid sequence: CASRSGGAPDTQYF.

CDR3 residues: CASSEQGGPGNTIYF. In DNA, the CDR3 is TGCGCCAGCAGCGAGCAGGGGGGACCTGGAAACACCATATATTTT. This chain joins TRBV5-1 and TRBJ1-3; 7 positions agree with TRBD1. This CDR3 contains 15 residues. V gave up 4 bases and J gave up 2 bases; unmatched junction bases: 6. Germline V CDR1 and CDR2: SGHRS, YFSETQ.

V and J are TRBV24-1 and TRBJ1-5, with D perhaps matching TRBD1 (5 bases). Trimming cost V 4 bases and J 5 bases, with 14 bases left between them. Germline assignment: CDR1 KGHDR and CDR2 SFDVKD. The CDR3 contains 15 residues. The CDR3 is CATSESGRWDQPQHF. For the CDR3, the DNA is TGTGCCACCAGTGAATCAGGGAGGTGGGATCAGCCCCAGCATTTT.

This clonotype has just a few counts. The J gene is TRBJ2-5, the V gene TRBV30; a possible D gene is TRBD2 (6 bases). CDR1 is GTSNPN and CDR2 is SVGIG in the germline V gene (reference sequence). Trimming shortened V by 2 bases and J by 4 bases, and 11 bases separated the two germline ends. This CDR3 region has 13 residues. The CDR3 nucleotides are TGTGCCTGGAGTCCAACTAGCCCAGAGACCCAGTACTTC. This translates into CAWSPTSPETQYF.

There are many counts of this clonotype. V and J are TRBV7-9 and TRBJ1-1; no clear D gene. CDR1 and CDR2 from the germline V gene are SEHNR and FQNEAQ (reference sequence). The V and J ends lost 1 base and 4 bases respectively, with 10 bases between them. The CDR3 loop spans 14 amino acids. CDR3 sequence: CASSLGGLGTEAFF. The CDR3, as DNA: TGTGCCAGCAGCTTAGGAGGGTTGGGCACTGAAGCTTTCTTT.

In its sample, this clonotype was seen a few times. The CDR3 region has the DNA TGTGCCAGCAGCGAACGGGGACAGCCGAACACTGAAGCTTTCTTT. This gives the protein CASSERGQPNTEAFF. The chain has TRBV7-9 and TRBJ1-1, with 7 bases matching TRBD1. The length of the CDR3 is 15 residues. Germline-derived CDR1 and CDR2 are SEHNR and FQNEAQ (reference sequence). Trimming at V came to 5 bases and at J to 1 base, leaving 7 bases not matched to a gene.

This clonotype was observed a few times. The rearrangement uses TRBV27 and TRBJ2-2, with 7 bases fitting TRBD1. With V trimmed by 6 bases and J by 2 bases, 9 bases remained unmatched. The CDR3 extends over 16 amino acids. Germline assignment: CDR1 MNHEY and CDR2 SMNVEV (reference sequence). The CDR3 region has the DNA TGTGCCAGCAGACCAAGGGGACAGACAAACACCGGGGAGCTGTTTTTT. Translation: CASRPRGQTNTGELFF.

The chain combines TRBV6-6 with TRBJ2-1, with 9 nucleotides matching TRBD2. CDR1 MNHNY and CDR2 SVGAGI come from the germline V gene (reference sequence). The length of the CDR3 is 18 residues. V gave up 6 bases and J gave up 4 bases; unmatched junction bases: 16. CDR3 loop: CASSLRGYSGSMYNEQFF. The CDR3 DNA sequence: TGTGCCAGCAGCCTCCGGGGATATAGCGGGAGCATGTACAATGAGCAGTTCTTC.

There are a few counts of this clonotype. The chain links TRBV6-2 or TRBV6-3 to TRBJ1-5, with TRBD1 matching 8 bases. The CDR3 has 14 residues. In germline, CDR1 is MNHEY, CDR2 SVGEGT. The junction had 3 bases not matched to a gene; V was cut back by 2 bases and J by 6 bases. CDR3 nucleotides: TGTGCCAGCAGTTACAGCAGGGGGCCTCAGCCCCAGCATTTT. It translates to CASSYSRGPQPQHF.

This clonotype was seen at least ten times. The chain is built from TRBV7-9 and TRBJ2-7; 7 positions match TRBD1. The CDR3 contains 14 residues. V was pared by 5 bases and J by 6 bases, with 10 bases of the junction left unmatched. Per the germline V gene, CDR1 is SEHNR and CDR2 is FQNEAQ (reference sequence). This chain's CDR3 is CASSLPTGVGEQYF. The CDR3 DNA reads TGTGCCAGCAGCCTCCCCACAGGGGTCGGCGAGCAGTACTTC. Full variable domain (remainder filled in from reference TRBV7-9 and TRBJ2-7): DTGVSQNPRHKITKRGQNVTFRCDPISEHNRLYWYRQTLGQGPEFLTYFQNEAQLEKSRLLSDRFSAERPKGSFSTLEIQRTEQGDSAMYLCASSLPTGVGEQYFGPGTRLTVT.

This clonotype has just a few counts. In DNA form, the CDR3 reads TGTGCCAGCAGCTTGCTGGACAGGGATACCTACGAGCAGTACTTC. This codes for CASSLLDRDTYEQYF. The chain couples TRBV5-6 to TRBJ2-7; 8 bases line up with TRBD1. The germline V gene encodes CDR1 SGHDT and CDR2 YYEEEE. Trimming took 1 base from V and 2 from J; bases not matched to a gene: 5. The length of the CDR3 is 15 residues.

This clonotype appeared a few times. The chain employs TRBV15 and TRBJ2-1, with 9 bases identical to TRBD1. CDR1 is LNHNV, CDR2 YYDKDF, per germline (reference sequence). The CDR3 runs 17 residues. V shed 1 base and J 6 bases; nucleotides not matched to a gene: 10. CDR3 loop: CATSRAQGQGLSNEQFF. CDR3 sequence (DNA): TGTGCCACCAGCAGAGCCCAGGGACAGGGTCTTAGCAATGAGCAGTTCTTC.

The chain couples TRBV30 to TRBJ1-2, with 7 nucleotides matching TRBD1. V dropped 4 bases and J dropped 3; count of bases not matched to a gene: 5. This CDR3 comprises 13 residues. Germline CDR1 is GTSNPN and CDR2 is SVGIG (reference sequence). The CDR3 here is CAWTTGDDYGYTF. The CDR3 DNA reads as TGTGCCTGGACTACAGGGGACGACTATGGCTACACCTTC.

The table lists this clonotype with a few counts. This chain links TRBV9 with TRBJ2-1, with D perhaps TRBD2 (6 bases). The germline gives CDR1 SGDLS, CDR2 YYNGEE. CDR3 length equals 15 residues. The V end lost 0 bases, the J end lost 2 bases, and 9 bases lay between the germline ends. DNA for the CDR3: TGTGCCAGCAGCGTAGAGGGAGGAGCCTACAATGAGCAGTTCTTC. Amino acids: CASSVEGGAYNEQFF.

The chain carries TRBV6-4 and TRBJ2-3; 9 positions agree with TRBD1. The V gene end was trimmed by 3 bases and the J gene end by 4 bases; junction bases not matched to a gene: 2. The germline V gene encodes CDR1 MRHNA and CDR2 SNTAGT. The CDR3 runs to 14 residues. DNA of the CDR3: TGTGCCAGCAGTGAGGGACAGGGAGCAGATACGCAGTATTTT. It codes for CASSEGQGADTQYF.

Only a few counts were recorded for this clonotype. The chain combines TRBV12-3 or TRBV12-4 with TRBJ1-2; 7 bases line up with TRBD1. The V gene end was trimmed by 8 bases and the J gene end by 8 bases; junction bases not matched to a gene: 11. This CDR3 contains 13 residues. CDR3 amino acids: CASSKQGVWGYTF. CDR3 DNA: TGTGCCAGCTCCAAGCAGGGGGTGTGGGGCTACACCTTC.

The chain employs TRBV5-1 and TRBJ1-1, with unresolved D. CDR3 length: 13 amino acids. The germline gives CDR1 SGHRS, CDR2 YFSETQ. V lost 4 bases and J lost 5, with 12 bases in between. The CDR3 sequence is CASSTRPGTEAFF. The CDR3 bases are TGCGCCAGCAGCACGAGGCCGGGAACTGAAGCTTTCTTT.